This TCR beta chain was recorded in a study of OX40 agonist ivuxolimab in advanced cancers. Study-wide context: Ivuxolimab, an agonist antibody against OX40 (CD134), was given to patients.

CDR3 length: 15 residues. V was pared by 8 bases and J by 9 bases, with 26 bases between. Germline V gives CDR1 MNHEY, CDR2 SVGAGI. Study-wide findings and caveats: Partial responders treated at 0.1-3.0 mg/kg exhibited clonal expansion among the lowest measured.

Of note for this clone: Its target is unknown.

TCRdb's table, derived via immunoSEQ multiplex PCR, lists solely in-frame clones and lacks some. Of some 87,000 clones detected, 85% to 95% appear once; the ten largest clones hold approximately 0.43%. This specimen consisted of CD4+ or CD8+ T cells sorted from blood, obtained in a trial of the OX40 agonist ivuxolimab. This rearrangement joins TRBV6-5 to TRBJ2-7; D may match TRBD1 or TRBD2 (7 bases each). The clonotype was recovered from an adult with an advanced solid tumor such as melanoma, head and neck, liver or kidney cancer. CDR3 region: CASFGGGTAPSLQYF. The CDR3, as DNA: TGTGCCAGCTTTGGGGGGGGGACAGCCCCCTCGCTGCAGTACTTC.